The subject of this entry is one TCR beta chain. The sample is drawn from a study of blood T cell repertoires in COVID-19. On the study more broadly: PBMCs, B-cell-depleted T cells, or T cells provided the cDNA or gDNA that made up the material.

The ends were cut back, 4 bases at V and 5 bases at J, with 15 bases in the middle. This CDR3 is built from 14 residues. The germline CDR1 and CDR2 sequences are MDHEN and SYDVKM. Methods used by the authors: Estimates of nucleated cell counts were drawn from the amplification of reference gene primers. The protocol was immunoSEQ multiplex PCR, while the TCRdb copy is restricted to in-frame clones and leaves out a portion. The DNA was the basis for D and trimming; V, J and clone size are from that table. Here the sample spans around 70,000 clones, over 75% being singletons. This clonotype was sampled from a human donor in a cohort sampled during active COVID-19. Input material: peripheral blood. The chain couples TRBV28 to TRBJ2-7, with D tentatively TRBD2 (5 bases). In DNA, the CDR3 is TGTGCCAGCAGTTCCACGCGAGGGTTTAACGAGCAGTACTTC. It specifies CASSSTRGFNEQYF.